This record concerns one TCR beta chain sequence. Its antigen is undetermined. One end of the junction varies from germline; a read error may be responsible. The source of the sample is a study of long-term antiretroviral therapy in people with HIV. CDR1 is SSHAT and CDR2 is FNYEAQ in the germline V gene (reference sequence). The CDR3 extends over 13 amino acids. They ran version v3.0 of the immunoSEQ assay at survey level. TCRdb's table, derived via immunoSEQ multiplex PCR, lists solely in-frame clones and lacks some. The data show roughly 50,000 clones, around 80% seen once. Study findings and constraints: Diversity rose after ART but stayed below transplant donor controls. The study found narrower CDR3 length ranges in HIV repertoires than in controls.

This sequence joins TRBV7-7 and TRBJ2-2; D is ambiguous. The sequence derives from a woman younger than 30 with HIV. Sequenced material: unsorted PBMCs, taken 0.8 years after starting antiretroviral therapy. DNA for the CDR3: TGTGCTAGCAGCTCCATGGGCACCGGGGAGCTGTTTTTT. This codes for CASSSMGTGELFF.